In this sample, the clone carrying this TCR beta chain turned up once. Its antigen remains unidentified. This CDR3 is 16 amino acids long. Trimming pared 4 bases from V and 6 bases from J, leaving 19 bases between. CDR1 is SGHTA and CDR2 is FQGNSA in the germline V gene. The data stem from a study of cytomegalovirus exposure and HLA in healthy donors. Findings and caveats of the study: Altogether, 164 TCR beta chains were recorded as cytomegalovirus-associated. Accurate prediction of most subjects' HLA-A and HLA-B alleles from TCR beta sequences was reported.

13 Jbeta primers and 60 Vbeta primers were used for the PCR. Only in-frame clones appear in the TCRdb table, and some are missing; sequencing was by immunoSEQ multiplex PCR. The sample lists about 220,000 clones, 82% seen once, with around 5.7% in the top ten. The sample was PBMCs. The chain uses TRBV7-2 and TRBJ2-4, with a tentative D call TRBD2 (6 bases). The TCR was taken from a woman aged 40 to 50 in good health and CMV-seropositive. The CDR3 loop reads CASSSYLGTSLNIQYF. The CDR3, as DNA: TGTGCCAGCAGCTCCTACCTAGGGACTTCGTTAAACATTCAGTACTTC.